The 17 T cell receptor beta chains reported below all come from one sample, sequenced in a study of blood T cell repertoires in COVID-19. Here immunoSEQ multiplex PCR was the method, and the copy in TCRdb shows in-frame clones only, minus some. The top ten clones hold approximately 32% of a sample with 20,000 to 30,000 clones, approximately 86% of them seen once. The sequenced material came from peripheral blood. All receptors derive from a human donor in a cohort sampled during active COVID-19.

The J gene is TRBJ2-7, the V gene TRBV5-4, with 16 bases matching TRBD2. Germline V gene data show CDR1 as SGHNT and CDR2 as YYREEE (reference sequence). The CDR3 is 16 residues long. V was clipped by 5 bases and J by 9 bases; unmatched bases: 11. The chain's CDR3 is CASSSGGTSGGVRQYF. The DNA of the CDR3 is TGTGCCAGCAGTTCAGGCGGGACTAGCGGGGGGGTTCGGCAGTACTTC.

The chain is built from TRBV7-2 and TRBJ1-1; no firm D call. The CDR3 sequence is 14 residues long. V lost 1 base and J lost 5, with 11 bases in between. From germline, CDR1 is SGHTA and CDR2 FQGNSA. The CDR3 is CASSLVFRGTEAFF. The DNA of the CDR3 is TGTGCCAGCAGCTTAGTATTCCGGGGAACTGAAGCTTTCTTT.

The chain combines TRBV19 with TRBJ1-5, with 7 bases fitting TRBD1. The CDR3 contains 12 residues. Trimming took 9 bases from V and 4 from J; bases not matched to a gene: 3. Germline CDR1 LNHDA, CDR2 SQIVND (reference sequence). CDR3 residues: CASTTGNQPQHF. CDR3 DNA sequence: TGTGCCAGCACGACAGGGAATCAGCCCCAGCATTTT.

The CDR3 DNA reads as TGTGCCAGCAGTCCAGGGGGCTACTACGAGCAGTACTTC. Translated, it gives CASSPGGYYEQYF. The gene calls are TRBV28 and TRBJ2-7; 8 bases map to TRBD1. The V segment lost 5 bases and the J segment 3 bases; nucleotides outside the gene matches: 3. The CDR3 consists of 13 residues. CDR1 is MDHEN and CDR2 is SYDVKM in the germline V gene.

This chain links TRBV29-1 with TRBJ1-1; D unresolved. The CDR3 consists of 11 residues. Trimming shortened V by 0 bases and J by 11 bases, and 10 bases separated the two germline ends. Germline loops: CDR1 SQVTM, CDR2 ANQGSEA. CDR3 sequence reads: CSVEDLERAFF. The CDR3, as DNA: TGCAGCGTTGAAGATCTCGAGAGGGCTTTCTTT.

The chain carries TRBV7-3 and TRBJ2-1; D is possibly TRBD1 (5 bases). Germline V lookup: CDR1 SGHTA, CDR2 FQGTGA. The CDR3 covers 15 residues. The V end was cut by 2 bases, the J end by 6 bases, with 14 bases between. The CDR3 sequence: CASSLLGQGGNEQFF. The CDR3, as DNA: TGTGCCAGCAGCTTACTTGGGCAGGGTGGCAATGAGCAGTTCTTC. The full variable domain, completed using reference TRBV7-3 and TRBJ2-1, is GAGVSQTPSNKVTEKGKYVELRCDPISGHTALYWYRQSLGQGPEFLIYFQGTGAADDSGLPNDRFFAVRPEGSVSTLKIQRTERGDSAVYLCASSLLGQGGNEQFFGPGTRLTVL.

This chain joins TRBV19 and TRBJ1-1; TRBD1 might be the D (5 bases). Trimming stripped 7 bases from V and 4 bases from J, with 13 bases between. The CDR3 length is 13 residues. Germline values: CDR1 LNHDA, CDR2 SQIVND (reference sequence). The DNA for the CDR3 is TGTGCCAGTACCACAGGAGTGGGCACTGAAGCTTTCTTT. It yields the protein CASTTGVGTEAFF. Based on the CDR3 plus reference TRBV19 and TRBJ1-1, the full variable domain is DGGITQSPKYLFRKEGQNVTLSCEQNLNHDAMYWYRQDPGQGLRLIYYSQIVNDFQKGDIAEGYSVSREKKESFPLTVTSAQKNPTAFYLCASTTGVGTEAFFGQGTRLTVV.

The V gene is TRBV3-1 (or the pseudogene TRBV3-2), the J gene TRBJ1-3; 8 bases match TRBD1. CDR1 is LGHDT and CDR2 is YNNKEL in the germline V gene (reference sequence). Trimming took 4 bases from V and 0 from J; bases not matched to a gene: 2. CDR3 size: 15 residues. In DNA, the CDR3 is TGTGCCAGCAGCCGAACAGGGGGCTCTGGAAACACCATATATTTT. Its protein product is CASSRTGGSGNTIYF.

V is TRBV27 and J is TRBJ1-1, with 7 bases that match TRBD1. The V segment lost 3 bases and the J segment 5 bases; nucleotides outside the gene matches: 6. Germline V lookup: CDR1 MNHEY, CDR2 SMNVEV (reference sequence). CDR3 length equals 14 residues. The CDR3 sequence is CASSFSTGTTEAFF. CDR3 bases: TGTGCCAGCAGTTTTTCGACAGGGACAACTGAAGCTTTCTTT.

The CDR3 region has the DNA TGTGCCAGCAGCTTATTGGGGCAGATCCAAGAGACCCAGTACTTC. Its translation: CASSLLGQIQETQYF. The V and J genes are TRBV7-3 and TRBJ2-5, with D possibly TRBD1 on 5 matching bases. V shed 2 bases and J shed 1 base, with 11 bases lying between them. The CDR3 runs 15 residues. The V gene's germline CDR1 is SGHTA and CDR2 FQGTGA.

This clone was detected only a few times. The chain combines TRBV4-2 with TRBJ1-2; 7 bases line up with TRBD1. CDR1 is LGHNA, CDR2 YNFKEQ, per germline. Germline trimming cut 1 base from V and 4 bases from J; bases unmatched to any gene: 6. The CDR3 runs 15 residues. The CDR3 DNA is TGTGCCAGCAGCCAAGCCACTACAGGGGCCTATGGCTACACCTTC. This encodes CASSQATTGAYGYTF.

This chain joins TRBV7-9 and TRBJ2-3, with 12 bases that match TRBD2. The trim removed 5 bases at V and 4 bases at J, leaving 10 bases unmatched. Germline V gives CDR1 SEHNR, CDR2 FQNEAQ (reference sequence). The CDR3 has 17 amino acids. CDR3 protein: CASSPPGASGGADTQYF. CDR3 in DNA: TGTGCCAGCAGCCCCCCAGGGGCTAGCGGGGGGGCAGATACGCAGTATTTT.

The chain links TRBV3-1 (or the pseudogene TRBV3-2) to TRBJ2-2, with TRBD2 matching over 7 bases. With V trimmed by 4 bases and J by 5 bases, 10 bases remained unmatched. Per germline, CDR1 LGHDT and CDR2 YNNKEL (reference sequence). CDR3 length: 16 residues. The chain's CDR3 is CASSPRGSGWTGELFF. The CDR3 DNA is TGTGCCAGCAGCCCCCGGGGTAGCGGGTGGACCGGGGAGCTGTTTTTT.

This clone was recorded once. The CDR3 here is CASSSLRGYEQYF. CDR3 nucleotide sequence: TGTGCCAGCAGTTCACTAAGGGGCTACGAGCAGTACTTC. V and J are TRBV7-9 and TRBJ2-7; D is perhaps TRBD1 (5 bases). Germline CDR1 reads SEHNR; CDR2 reads FQNEAQ (reference sequence). The CDR3 totals 13 residues. V was shortened by 6 bases and J by 3 bases, with 12 bases between the two germline ends.

This clone appeared a single time. The chain combines TRBV27 with TRBJ2-5; a possible D gene is TRBD1 (7 bases). The CDR3 consists of 14 residues. Germline assignment: CDR1 MNHEY and CDR2 SMNVEV (reference sequence). V lost 6 bases, J lost 9 bases, and 20 bases lay in between. CDR3 in amino acids: CASSPGLAQGAQYF. The CDR3 region has the DNA TGTGCCAGCAGCCCGGGACTGGCCCAGGGGGCCCAGTACTTC.

The chain links TRBV5-1 to TRBJ2-3; possible D gene TRBD1, 6 bases. Germline V gene data show CDR1 as SGHRS and CDR2 as YFSETQ. V lost 2 bases and J lost 2, with 12 bases in between. The length of the CDR3 is 15 residues. The CDR3 region is CASSFVGQYTDTQYF. For the CDR3, the DNA is TGCGCCAGCAGCTTCGTTGGACAGTACACAGATACGCAGTATTTT.

This clone was recorded a few times. The chain links TRBV5-1 to TRBJ1-3; 7 bases match TRBD1. V lost 4 bases to trimming and J lost 2 bases; unmatched junction nucleotides: 3. The CDR3 is 14 residues long. In germline, CDR1 is SGHRS, CDR2 YFSETQ. The CDR3 DNA reads as TGCGCCAGCAGCGTGCAGGGGGCTGGAAACACCATATATTTT. The encoded protein is CASSVQGAGNTIYF.